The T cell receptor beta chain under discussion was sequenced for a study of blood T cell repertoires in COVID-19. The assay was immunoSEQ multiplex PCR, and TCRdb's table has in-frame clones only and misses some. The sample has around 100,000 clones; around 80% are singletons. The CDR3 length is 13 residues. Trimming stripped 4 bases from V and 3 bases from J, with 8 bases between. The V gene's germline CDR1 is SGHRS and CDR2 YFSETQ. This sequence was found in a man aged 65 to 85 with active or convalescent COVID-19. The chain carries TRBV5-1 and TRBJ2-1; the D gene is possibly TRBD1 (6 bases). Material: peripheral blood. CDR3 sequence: CASSLGHYNEQFF. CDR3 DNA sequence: TGCGCCAGCAGCCTGGGACACTACAATGAGCAGTTCTTC. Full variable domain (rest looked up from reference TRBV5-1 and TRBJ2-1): KAGVTQTPRYLIKTRGQQVTLSCSPISGHRSVSWYQQTPGQGLQFLFEYFSETQRNKGNFPGRFSGRQFSNSRSEMNVSTLELGDSALYLCASSLGHYNEQFFGPGTRLTVL.